A selection of T cell receptor beta chains follows, all from one sample in a study of T cells in localized non-small cell lung cancer. Profiling relied on immunoSEQ multiplex PCR, and the TCRdb table lists in-frame clones only, not all of them. The sample holds about 82,000 clones, around three quarters seen once. Here the sequenced sample was PBMCs, taken before any cancer treatment. These receptors were taken from a man aged 35-69 years with stage II squamous cell lung carcinoma. Both conserved end residues are part of each CDR3. A D gene is named only where the DNA matches it firmly. Clone size is not always given. Where it is, it says once, few, many or a class for expanded clones.

TRBV7-3	TRBJ2-3	-	TRBD2	TGTGCCAGCAGCTCCGGGACTAGCGGGGGCCCAGATACGCAGTATTTT	CASSSGTSGGPDTQYF
TRBV5-6	TRBJ1-2	-	-	TGTGCCAGCAGCCCAGGGGATGGCTACACCTTC	CASSPGDGYTF
TRBV5-1	TRBJ1-3	-	-	TGCGCCAGCAGCTTGGACAGAACCGGAAACACCATATATTTT	CASSLDRTGNTIYF
TRBV5-6	TRBJ2-3	-	-	TGTGCCAGCAGCTTGGCTGGTCCAATAGCTAGCACAGATACGCAGTATTTT	CASSLAGPIASTDTQYF
TRBV7-2	TRBJ2-1	-	TRBD2	TGTGCCAGCAGCTTAGTTCGCCTAGCGGGGCCAAATGAGCAGTTCTTC	CASSLVRLAGPNEQFF
TRBV10-3	TRBJ2-1	-	-	TGTGCCATCAGTGAGTCAAAAAACAATGAGCAGTTCTTC	CAISESKNNEQFF
TRBV7-3	TRBJ2-7	-	-	TGTGCCAGCAGCTTTATTGGGAGGAGCTCCTACGAGCAGTACTTC	CASSFIGRSSYEQYF
TRBV5-6	TRBJ2-5	-	-	TGTGCCAGCAGCTTAGCGACAAGGGGGTCCGGGACTGCGAATACCCAGTACTTC	CASSLATRGSGTANTQYF
TRBV20-1	TRBJ2-1	once	-	TGCAGTGCCCGAGAGTTCGGGGAGCAGTTCTTC	CSAREFGEQFF
TRBV5-4	TRBJ1-2	few	-	TGTGCCAGCAGCTTGTTTACCGATTATGGCTACACCTTC	CASSLFTDYGYTF
TRBV13	TRBJ2-1	-	TRBD2	TGTGCCAGCAGCTTAGTAGGGTTGCTAGCGGGAACCCCGAGCTCCTACAATGAGCAGTTCTTC	CASSLVGLLAGTPSSYNEQFF
TRBV28	TRBJ2-5	-	TRBD2	TGTGCCAGCGTTTCGGGGAGGGTAGGGGAGACCCAGTACTTC	CASVSGRVGETQYF
TRBV13	TRBJ2-1	-	-	TGTGCCAGCAGCTTCGTCCGGGGCTACAATGAGCAGTTCTTC	CASSFVRGYNEQFF
TRBV29-1	TRBJ1-1	-	-	TGCAGCGTTGCGGCTGGGGGCGGCGGCACTGAAGCTTTCTTT	CSVAAGGGGTEAFF
TRBV6-5	TRBJ2-3	-	-	TGTGCCAGCAGGGGCAGGGTAGGGGCCGGAGATACGCAGTATTTT	CASRGRVGAGDTQYF
TRBV28	TRBJ1-5	-	TRBD1	TGTGCCACCCAGGGGGGGACAGGGAGCAATCAGCCCCAGCATTTT	CATQGGTGSNQPQHF
TRBV2	TRBJ2-7	-	TRBD2	TGTGCCAGCAGAGCCGGGACTAGGACCTACGAGCAGTACTTC	CASRAGTRTYEQYF
TRBV2	TRBJ2-7	-	TRBD2	TGTGCCAGCAGTGATGCTAGCGGGGGTTACGAGCAGTACTTC	CASSDASGGYEQYF
TRBV5-1	TRBJ2-7	-	-	TGCGCCAGCAGCTTTGACATCGGAGGAGACGAGCAGTACTTC	CASSFDIGGDEQYF
TRBV29-1	TRBJ1-5	-	-	TGCAGCGTCCGGGATTATAGCAATCAGCCTCAGCATTTT	CSVRDYSNQPQHF
TRBV6-6	TRBJ1-3	-	-	TGTGCCAGCAGCCAGAGCTCTGGAAACACCATATATTTT	CASSQSSGNTIYF
TRBV28	TRBJ2-7	-	TRBD2	TGTGCCAGCAGTCCGCTTGGGGAGCGGGGGAAAGCCTACGAGCAGTACTTC	CASSPLGERGKAYEQYF
TRBV28	TRBJ2-5	-	-	TGTGCCAGCAGTTCCGCGGAGACCCAGTACTTC	CASSSAETQYF